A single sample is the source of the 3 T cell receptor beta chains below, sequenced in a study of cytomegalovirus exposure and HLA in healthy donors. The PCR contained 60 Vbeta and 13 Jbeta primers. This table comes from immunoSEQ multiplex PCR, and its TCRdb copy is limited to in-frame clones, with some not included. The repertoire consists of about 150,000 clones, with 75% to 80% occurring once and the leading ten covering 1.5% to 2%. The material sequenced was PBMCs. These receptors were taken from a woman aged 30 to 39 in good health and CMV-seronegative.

CDR3 nucleotide sequence: TGTGCCAGCAGCCCTGTGTCTCTGGGCGAAAATTCACCCCTCCACTTT. Its protein is CASSPVSLGENSPLHF. V is TRBV7-9 and J is TRBJ1-6; D is unresolved. This CDR3 is built from 16 residues. With 5 bases removed from V and 7 bases from J, the gap between germline ends came to 18 bases. CDR1 and CDR2 from the germline V gene are SEHNR and FQNEAQ (reference sequence).

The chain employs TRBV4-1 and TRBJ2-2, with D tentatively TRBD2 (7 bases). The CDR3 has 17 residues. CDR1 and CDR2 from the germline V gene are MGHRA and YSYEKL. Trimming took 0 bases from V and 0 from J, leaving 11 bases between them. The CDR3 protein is CASSQDRGGPNTGELFF. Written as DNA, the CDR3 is TGCGCCAGCAGCCAAGATAGGGGGGGACCGAACACCGGGGAGCTGTTTTTT.

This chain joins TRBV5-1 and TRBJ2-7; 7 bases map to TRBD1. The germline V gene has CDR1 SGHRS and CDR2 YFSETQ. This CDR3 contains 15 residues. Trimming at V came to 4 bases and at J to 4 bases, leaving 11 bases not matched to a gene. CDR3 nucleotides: TGCGCCAGCAGCACAGGACAGGAGGTACGGTACGAGCAGTACTTC. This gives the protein CASSTGQEVRYEQYF.